The 23 T cell receptor beta chains below come from one sample, sequenced in a study of cytomegalovirus exposure and HLA in healthy donors. 60 Vbeta and 13 Jbeta primers were used in PCR. The repertoire was sequenced with immunoSEQ multiplex PCR; TCRdb's copy has only in-frame clones and lacks some. Of 130,000 or so clones listed, approximately 8.6% are singletons. Material for sequencing was PBMCs. The receptors shown here come from a woman aged 40 to 50 in good health and CMV-seropositive.

The rearrangement links TRBV19 to TRBJ1-1, with 7 bases that match TRBD1. The germline gives CDR1 LNHDA, CDR2 SQIVND (reference sequence). Trimming removed 4 bases from V and 4 bases from J; junction bases left unmatched: 3. The CDR3 loop spans 13 amino acids. The CDR3 region is CASSKQGGTEAFF. The DNA for the CDR3 is TGTGCCAGTAGTAAGCAGGGGGGCACTGAAGCTTTCTTT.

V is TRBV5-4 and J is TRBJ2-1; D ambiguous. Germline-derived CDR1 and CDR2 are SGHNT and YYREEE (reference sequence). The CDR3 runs 14 residues. The V gene lost 5 bases and the J gene lost 0 bases, with 9 bases spanning the gap. As DNA, the CDR3 is TGTGCCAGCAGTTCAAAGAGCTCCTACAATGAGCAGTTCTTC. It is translated as CASSSKSSYNEQFF.

This clone was picked up a small number of times. The gene calls are TRBV9 and TRBJ2-7; perhaps TRBD1 as D (6 bases). The CDR3 is 14 amino acids. Germline-derived CDR1 and CDR2 are SGDLS and YYNGEE. V shed 0 bases and J shed 4 bases, with 11 bases lying between them. This CDR3 is CASSVGQGYYEQYF. Here the CDR3 DNA reads TGTGCCAGCAGCGTAGGGCAGGGGTATTACGAGCAGTACTTC.

The chain links TRBV11-1 to TRBJ2-2; the D gene is possibly TRBD1 (7 bases). Trimming cost V 1 base and J 5 bases, with 14 bases left between them. Germline V gives CDR1 SGHAT, CDR2 FQDESV (reference sequence). This CDR3 has 16 amino acids. The CDR3 sequence is CASSLVTGAGTGELFF. The CDR3 DNA reads TGTGCCAGCAGCTTAGTTACAGGGGCGGGGACCGGGGAGCTGTTTTTT.

V is TRBV5-1 and J is TRBJ1-2, with TRBD1 matching over 8 bases. The V segment lost 2 bases and the J segment 6 bases; nucleotides outside the gene matches: 0. The germline gives CDR1 SGHRS, CDR2 YFSETQ. The CDR3 consists of 12 residues. CDR3 amino acids: CASSLQGDGYTF. DNA for the CDR3: TGCGCCAGCAGCTTACAGGGGGATGGCTACACCTTC.

There are a few counts of this clone. The chain is built from TRBV5-6 and TRBJ2-1, with 9 bases that match TRBD1. Germline loops: CDR1 SGHDT, CDR2 YYEEEE. V lost 4 bases, J lost 5 bases, and 7 bases stayed unmatched. The CDR3 contains 15 residues. The CDR3, as DNA: TGTGCCAGCAGCCTGCGGGGACAGGGTGACAATGAGCAGTTCTTC. Residues: CASSLRGQGDNEQFF. The entire variable domain, with the rest obtained from reference TRBV5-6 and TRBJ2-1, is as follows: DAGVTQSPTHLIKTRGQQVTLRCSPKSGHDTVSWYQQALGQGPQFIFQYYEEEERQRGNFPDRFSGHQFPNYSSELNVNALLLGDSALYLCASSLRGQGDNEQFFGPGTRLTVL.

The V and J genes are TRBV6-4 and TRBJ2-7; 7 nucleotides agree with TRBD2. The germline CDR1 and CDR2 sequences are MRHNA and SNTAGT. Losses at the gene ends were 1 base for V and 6 bases for J; bases not matched to a gene: 3. This CDR3 region has 13 residues. The CDR3 reads CASSDWEGAEQYF. The CDR3 nucleotides read TGTGCCAGCAGTGACTGGGAGGGCGCCGAGCAGTACTTC.

A few counts support this clone. V usage is TRBV19 and J usage is TRBJ1-1; TRBD1 agrees at 7 bases. Germline V gives CDR1 LNHDA, CDR2 SQIVND (reference sequence). CDR3 length: 14 residues. V lost 4 bases and J lost 5; bases outside the gene matches: 7. This CDR3 is CASSTTGRRTEAFF. The CDR3 DNA reads TGTGCCAGTAGTACGACAGGGAGACGTACTGAAGCTTTCTTT.

This clone was counted between two and nine times. V usage is TRBV5-5 and J usage is TRBJ1-1; D gene ambiguous. The germline V and J ends were trimmed by 0 bases and 1 base, with 10 bases remaining between them. Germline V gene lookup returns CDR1 SGHKS and CDR2 YYEKEE (reference sequence). The CDR3 extends over 15 amino acids. CDR3 sequence: CASSLVTPGNTEAFF. The DNA for the CDR3 is TGTGCCAGCAGCTTGGTTACTCCCGGGAACACTGAAGCTTTCTTT.

This clone was recorded a few times. Here the CDR3 DNA reads TGCGCCAGCAAAGAAAGTCGTGCAGGGGGCCTTGAAGCTTTCTTT. Translating gives CASKESRAGGLEAFF. V gene TRBV10-2 combines with J gene TRBJ1-1; 8 bases are shared with TRBD1. This CDR3 has 15 amino acids. V lost 7 bases to trimming and J lost 7 bases; unmatched junction nucleotides: 14. CDR1 is WSHSY, CDR2 SAAADI, per germline.

A remark on this clone: Its ends do not fully match the called genes, so a read error is possible. Other DNA sequences within the sample encode an identical CDR3. The CDR3 region has the DNA TGTGCCATCAGTGAGTCGATGGGGGGGAGCAATCAGCCGCAGCATTTT. It codes for CAISESMGGSNQPQHF. The chain uses TRBV10-3 and TRBJ1-5; D perhaps matches TRBD1 (5 bases). The CDR3 is 16 residues long. Germline CDR1 is ENHRY and CDR2 is SYGVKD.

The chain has TRBV30 and TRBJ1-1; 7 positions match TRBD1. V trimming: 8 bases; J trimming: 10 bases; junction bases outside the gene matches: 16. The CDR3 consists of 13 residues. Germline CDR1 is GTSNPN and CDR2 is SVGIG (reference sequence). The CDR3 DNA reads TGTGCCCGTGACAGGGATACGGTCTATGGAGCTTTCTTT. Amino acids: CARDRDTVYGAFF. Full variable domain (outside the CDR3, taken from reference TRBV30 and TRBJ1-1): SQTIHQWPATLVQPVGSPLSLECTVEGTSNPNLYWYRQAAGRGLQLLFYSVGIGQISSEVPQNLSASRPQDRQFILSSKKLLLSDSGFYLCARDRDTVYGAFFGQGTRLTVV.

This clone turned up a few times. CDR3 nucleotide sequence: TGTGCCAGCACTAAGGGGGCGAACACCGGGGAGCTGTTTTTT. Amino acid sequence: CASTKGANTGELFF. This chain uses TRBV7-6 with TRBJ2-2; weak D call: TRBD1 (6 bases). CDR3 size: 14 residues. Germline assignment: CDR1 SGHVS and CDR2 FNYEAQ. V was cut by 7 bases and J by 0 bases, with 9 bases left in between.

A few counts support this clone. The V call is TRBV7-7, the J call TRBJ1-1; TRBD1 matches 7 bases. The length of the CDR3 is 13 residues. The trim removed 5 bases at V and 5 bases at J, leaving 5 bases unmatched. Germline-derived CDR1 and CDR2 are SSHAT and FNYEAQ (reference sequence). The CDR3 protein is CASSRDRETEAFF. CDR3 DNA: TGTGCCAGCAGCCGAGACAGGGAGACTGAAGCTTTCTTT.

This chain joins TRBV2 and TRBJ2-7, with D unclear. The CDR3 extends over 11 amino acids. V lost 7 bases to trimming and J lost 2 bases, with 6 bases between them. The germline V gene encodes CDR1 SNHLY and CDR2 FYNNEI. The CDR3 region has the DNA TGTGCCAGCATGGCAGCCTACGAGCAGTACTTC. Protein product: CASMAAYEQYF. The whole variable domain, filled in from reference TRBV2 and TRBJ2-7, reads EPEVTQTPSHQVTQMGQEVILRCVPISNHLYFYWYRQILGQKVEFLVSFYNNEISEKSEIFDDQFSVERPDGSNFTLKIRSTKLEDSAMYFCASMAAYEQYFGPGTRLTVT.

The CDR3: CASSSRTSGGAGQFF. The CDR3 bases are TGCGCCAGCAGCTCAAGGACTAGCGGGGGGGCCGGGCAGTTCTTC. This chain uses TRBV5-1 with TRBJ2-1; 15 bases are shared with TRBD2. CDR1 and CDR2 (germline): SGHRS, YFSETQ. Trimming removed 3 bases from V and 12 bases from J; junction bases left unmatched: 7. This CDR3 has 15 amino acids.

This clone was detected only a few times. The chain has TRBV28 and TRBJ1-4; D remains ambiguous. Germline CDR1 is MDHEN and CDR2 is SYDVKM. With 2 bases removed from V and 7 bases from J, the gap between germline ends came to 14 bases. This CDR3 has 15 residues. The CDR3 DNA reads as TGTGCCAGCAGTTTAGCGGGGAATGGGTTTGAAAAACTGTTTTTT. Amino acids: CASSLAGNGFEKLFF. Together with reference TRBV28 and TRBJ1-4, the CDR3 gives the full variable domain: DVKVTQSSRYLVKRTGEKVFLECVQDMDHENMFWYRQDPGLGLRLIYFSYDVKMKEKGDIPEGYSVSREKKERFSLILESASTNQTSMYLCASSLAGNGFEKLFFGSGTQLSVL.

CDR3 in amino acids: CASSAGTDPSYEQYF. DNA for the CDR3: TGTGCCAGCAGTGCCGGGACAGACCCTTCCTACGAGCAGTACTTC. The genes are TRBV6-6 and TRBJ2-7; 7 bases agree with TRBD1. The CDR3 spans 15 residues. The V and J ends lost 5 bases and 1 base, in that order; junction bases with no gene match: 8. Germline lookup yields CDR1 MNHNY and CDR2 SVGAGI (reference sequence).

V usage is TRBV29-1 and J usage is TRBJ1-2; 8 bases are shared with TRBD1. Germline V gene sequence: CDR1 SQVTM, CDR2 ANQGSEA. The CDR3 loop spans 11 amino acids. V trimming: 8 bases; J trimming: 7 bases; junction bases outside the gene matches: 6. In DNA, the CDR3 is TGCAGCTCACGACAGGGGTCTGGCTACACCTTC. Translated, it gives CSSRQGSGYTF.

The chain joins TRBV5-1 to TRBJ2-7; 7 positions agree with TRBD2. Germline V CDR1 and CDR2: SGHRS, YFSETQ. V shed 9 bases, J shed 0 bases, and the junction held 6 bases outside the gene matches. The CDR3 is 13 residues long. The CDR3 DNA follows: TGCGCCACCTCGGGGGGTCCCTCCTACGAGCAGTACTTC. Translation: CATSGGPSYEQYF.

This clone was detected a few times. The V gene is TRBV9, the J gene TRBJ1-4, with D tentatively TRBD1 (5 bases). The CDR3 is 13 residues long. Germline lookup yields CDR1 SGDLS and CDR2 YYNGEE. V was trimmed by 7 bases and J by 5 bases, leaving 12 bases between them. This chain's CDR3 is CASALGGNEKLFF. For the CDR3, the DNA is TGTGCCAGCGCCCTCGGGGGGAATGAAAAACTGTTTTTT.

The chain uses TRBV6-6 and TRBJ2-3; D not certain. The CDR3 contains 14 residues. Germline CDR1 MNHNY, CDR2 SVGAGI (reference sequence). Deletions cut 2 bases from V and 4 bases from J, with 10 bases between. The CDR3 here is CASSYPGLADTQYF. The DNA of the CDR3 is TGTGCCAGCAGTTACCCCGGGTTAGCAGATACGCAGTATTTT.

This clone was counted only a few times. The V and J genes are TRBV7-9 and TRBJ1-4; 9 positions match TRBD1. V lost 4 bases, J lost 7 bases, and 7 bases stayed unmatched. Per germline, CDR1 SEHNR and CDR2 FQNEAQ (reference sequence). The length of the CDR3 is 15 residues. CDR3 in amino acids: CASSYNRGLGEKLFF. In DNA form, the CDR3 reads TGTGCCAGCAGCTATAACAGGGGGCTTGGTGAAAAACTGTTTTTT.